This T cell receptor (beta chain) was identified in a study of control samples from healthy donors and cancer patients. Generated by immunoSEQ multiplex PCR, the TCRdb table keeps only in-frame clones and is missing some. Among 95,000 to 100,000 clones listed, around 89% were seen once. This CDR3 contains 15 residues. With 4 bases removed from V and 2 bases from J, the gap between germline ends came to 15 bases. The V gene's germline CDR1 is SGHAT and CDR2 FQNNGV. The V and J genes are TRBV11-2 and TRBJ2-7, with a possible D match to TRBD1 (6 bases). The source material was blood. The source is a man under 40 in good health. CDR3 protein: CASSSLGPGAYEQYF. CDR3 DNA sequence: TGTGCCAGCAGCTCTCTAGGTCCAGGGGCCTACGAGCAGTACTTC.